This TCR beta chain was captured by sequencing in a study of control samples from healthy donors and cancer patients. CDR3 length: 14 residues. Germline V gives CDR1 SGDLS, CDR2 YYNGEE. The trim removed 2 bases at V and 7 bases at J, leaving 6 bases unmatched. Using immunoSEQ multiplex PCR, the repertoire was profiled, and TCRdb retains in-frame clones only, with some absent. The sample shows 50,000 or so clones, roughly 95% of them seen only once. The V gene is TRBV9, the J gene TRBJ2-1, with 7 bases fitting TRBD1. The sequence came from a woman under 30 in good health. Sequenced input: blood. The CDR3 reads CASSVTGVGNEQFF. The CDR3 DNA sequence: TGTGCCAGCAGCGTTACAGGGGTAGGGAATGAGCAGTTCTTC. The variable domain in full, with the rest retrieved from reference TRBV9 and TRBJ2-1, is DSGVTQTPKHLITATGQRVTLRCSPRSGDLSVYWYQQSLDQGLQFLIQYYNGEERAKGNILERFSAQQFPDLHSELNLSSLELGDSALYFCASSVTGVGNEQFFGPGTRLTVL.